This TCR beta chain was obtained from a study of blood T cell repertoires in COVID-19. Study summary: There were acute and convalescent COVID-19 samples, and they came from the United States, Italy and Spain. PBMCs, B-cell-depleted T cells, or T cells were the source of the cDNA or gDNA that made up the material.

Germline V CDR1 and CDR2: MNHNY, SVGAGI (reference sequence). CDR3 size: 15 residues. Trimming pared 5 bases from V and 5 bases from J, leaving 15 bases between. Authors' analysis steps: Amplification of reference gene primers provided the estimated nucleated cell counts. TCRdb keeps only in-frame clones here, not all; method: immunoSEQ multiplex PCR. From that table come the V and J calls and clone size; the DNA was used to work out D and trimming. The table has 210,000 or so clones, approximately 80% seen once; the top ten hold roughly 14%. The chain recombines TRBV6-6 with TRBJ2-2, with D maybe TRBD2 (5 bases). This clonotype was sampled from a middle-aged man who had recovered from COVID-19. The specimen was peripheral blood. This chain's CDR3 is CASSQDLATTGELFF. The CDR3 DNA reads TGTGCCAGCAGTCAGGATCTAGCAACGACCGGGGAGCTGTTTTTT.